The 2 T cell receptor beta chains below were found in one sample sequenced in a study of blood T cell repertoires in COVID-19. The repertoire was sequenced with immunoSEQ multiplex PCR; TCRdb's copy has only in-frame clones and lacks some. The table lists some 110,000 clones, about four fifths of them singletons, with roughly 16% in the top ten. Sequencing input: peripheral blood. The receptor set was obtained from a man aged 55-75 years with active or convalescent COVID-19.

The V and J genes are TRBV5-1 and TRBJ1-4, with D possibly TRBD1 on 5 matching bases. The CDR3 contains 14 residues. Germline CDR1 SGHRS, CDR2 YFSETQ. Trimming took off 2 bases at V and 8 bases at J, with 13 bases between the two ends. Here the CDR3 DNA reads TGCGCCAGCAGCTTAGACAGTCGACGGGAAAAACTGTTTTTT. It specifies CASSLDSRREKLFF.

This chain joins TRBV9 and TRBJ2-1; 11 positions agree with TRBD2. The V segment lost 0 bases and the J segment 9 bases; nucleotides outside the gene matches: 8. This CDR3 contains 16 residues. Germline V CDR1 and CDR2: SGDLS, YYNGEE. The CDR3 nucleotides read TGTGCCAGCAGCGTAGATAGCGGGAGGGCCTTGGGTGAGCAGTTCTTC. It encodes CASSVDSGRALGEQFF.